One and the same sample provided the 5 T cell receptor beta chains below, sequenced in a study of shared clonotypes between healthy human individuals. Libraries were prepared by immunoSEQ multiplex PCR; TCRdb keeps only in-frame clonotypes and omits some of them. The data show roughly 1.4 million clones, about 98.5% seen once. Sequenced: naive CD4+ T cells sorted from blood. Described subset: CD45RA+ positively selected. The receptors were sampled from a man aged 25 to 45 in good health.

Only one count was recorded for this clone. The rearrangement links TRBV19 to TRBJ2-1, with 10 bases aligning to TRBD2. V dropped 4 bases and J dropped 4; count of bases not matched to a gene: 4. This CDR3 spans 15 amino acids. Germline loops: CDR1 LNHDA, CDR2 SQIVND (reference sequence). The CDR3 coding sequence is TGTGCCAGTAGTAAAGCGGGAGGGCTGTACAATGAGCAGTTCTTC. Translating it yields CASSKAGGLYNEQFF.

In its sample, this clone was seen once. This sequence joins TRBV28 and TRBJ2-7, with D perhaps matching TRBD1 (5 bases). Germline V gene lookup returns CDR1 MDHEN and CDR2 SYDVKM. V was pared by 7 bases and J by 3 bases, with 13 bases between. CDR3 length: 13 amino acids. In nucleotides, the CDR3 is TGTGCCAGCATGGAAGGGGTAGTCTACGAGCAGTACTTC. This codes for CASMEGVVYEQYF.

The chain links TRBV18 to TRBJ2-2, with D unresolved. Trimming cost V 2 bases and J 6 bases, with 10 bases left between them. The CDR3 is made up of 14 amino acids. Germline V lookup: CDR1 KGHSH, CDR2 LQKENI. CDR3 region: CASSPISGAGELFF. CDR3 nucleotides: TGTGCCAGCTCACCAATATCGGGCGCCGGGGAGCTGTTTTTT.

The chain couples TRBV19 to TRBJ2-7; 9 nucleotides line up with TRBD2. In germline, CDR1 is LNHDA, CDR2 SQIVND (reference sequence). The ends lost 5 bases at V and 2 bases at J; junction bases unmatched: 7. This CDR3 region has 15 residues. The CDR3 spells CASSAPSGTTYEQYF. The DNA for the CDR3 is TGTGCCAGTAGTGCCCCTAGCGGGACTACCTACGAGCAGTACTTC. Based on the CDR3 plus reference TRBV19 and TRBJ2-7, the full variable domain is DGGITQSPKYLFRKEGQNVTLSCEQNLNHDAMYWYRQDPGQGLRLIYYSQIVNDFQKGDIAEGYSVSREKKESFPLTVTSAQKNPTAFYLCASSAPSGTTYEQYFGPGTRLTVT.

The genes are TRBV29-1 and TRBJ2-3; 11 bases map to TRBD1. The CDR3 contains 16 residues. CDR1 is SQVTM and CDR2 is ANQGSEA in the germline V gene. Germline trimming cut 6 bases from V and 4 bases from J; bases unmatched to any gene: 12. Here the CDR3 DNA reads TGCAGCGTCCGGCTTACCCCGGGACAGGGGGCAGATACGCAGTATTTT. It encodes CSVRLTPGQGADTQYF.